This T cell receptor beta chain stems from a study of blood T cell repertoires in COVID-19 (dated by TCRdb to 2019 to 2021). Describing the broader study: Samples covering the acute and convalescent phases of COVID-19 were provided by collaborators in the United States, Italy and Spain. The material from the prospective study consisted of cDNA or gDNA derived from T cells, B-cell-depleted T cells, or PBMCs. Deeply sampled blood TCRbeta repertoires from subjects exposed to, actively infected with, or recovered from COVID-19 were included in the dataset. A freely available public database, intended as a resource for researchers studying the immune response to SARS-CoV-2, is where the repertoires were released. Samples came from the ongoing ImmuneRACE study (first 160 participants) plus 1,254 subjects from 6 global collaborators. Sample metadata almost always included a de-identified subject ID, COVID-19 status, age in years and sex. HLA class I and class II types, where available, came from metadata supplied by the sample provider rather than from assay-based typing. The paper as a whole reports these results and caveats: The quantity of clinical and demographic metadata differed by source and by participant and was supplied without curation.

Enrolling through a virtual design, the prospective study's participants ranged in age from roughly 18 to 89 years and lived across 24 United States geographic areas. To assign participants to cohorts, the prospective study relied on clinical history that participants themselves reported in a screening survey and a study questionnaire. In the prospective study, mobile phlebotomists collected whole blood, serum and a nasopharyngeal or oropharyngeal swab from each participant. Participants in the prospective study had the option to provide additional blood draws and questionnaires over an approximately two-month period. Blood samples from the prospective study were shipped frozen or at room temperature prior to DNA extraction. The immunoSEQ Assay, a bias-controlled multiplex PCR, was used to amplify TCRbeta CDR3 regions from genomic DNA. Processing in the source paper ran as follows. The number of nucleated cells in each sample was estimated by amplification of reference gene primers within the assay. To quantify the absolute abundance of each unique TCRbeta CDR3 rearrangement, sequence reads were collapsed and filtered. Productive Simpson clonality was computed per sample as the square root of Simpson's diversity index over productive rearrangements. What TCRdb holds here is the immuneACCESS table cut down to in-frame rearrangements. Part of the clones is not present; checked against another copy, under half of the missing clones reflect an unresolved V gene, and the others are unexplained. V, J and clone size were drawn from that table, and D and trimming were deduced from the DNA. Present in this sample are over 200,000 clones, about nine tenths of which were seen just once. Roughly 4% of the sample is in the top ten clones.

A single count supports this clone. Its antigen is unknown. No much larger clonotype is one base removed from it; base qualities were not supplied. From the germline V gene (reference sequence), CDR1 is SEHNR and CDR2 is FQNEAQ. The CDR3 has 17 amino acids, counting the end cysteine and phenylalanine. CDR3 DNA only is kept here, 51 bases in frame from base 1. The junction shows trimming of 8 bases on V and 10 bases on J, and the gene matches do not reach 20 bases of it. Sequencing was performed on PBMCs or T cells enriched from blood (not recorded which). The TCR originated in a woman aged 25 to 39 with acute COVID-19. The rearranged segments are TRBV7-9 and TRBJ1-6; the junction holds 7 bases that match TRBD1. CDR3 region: CASGDSMGQKKGSPLHF. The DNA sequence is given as TGTGCCAGCGGGGATTCCATGGGACAGAAAAAAGGCTCACCCCTCCACTTT.